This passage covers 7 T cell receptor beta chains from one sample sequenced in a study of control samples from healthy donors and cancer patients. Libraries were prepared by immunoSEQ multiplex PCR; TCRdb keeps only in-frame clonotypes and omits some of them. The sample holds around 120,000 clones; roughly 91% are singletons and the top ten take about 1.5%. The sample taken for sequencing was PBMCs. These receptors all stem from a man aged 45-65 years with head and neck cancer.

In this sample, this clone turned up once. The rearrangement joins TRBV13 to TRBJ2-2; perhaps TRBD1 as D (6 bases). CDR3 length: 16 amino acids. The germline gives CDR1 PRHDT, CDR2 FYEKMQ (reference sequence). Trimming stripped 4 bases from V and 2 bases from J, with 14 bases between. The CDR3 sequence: CASSSGTGPNTGELFF. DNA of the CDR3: TGTGCCAGCAGCTCGGGTACAGGGCCAAACACCGGGGAGCTGTTTTTT.

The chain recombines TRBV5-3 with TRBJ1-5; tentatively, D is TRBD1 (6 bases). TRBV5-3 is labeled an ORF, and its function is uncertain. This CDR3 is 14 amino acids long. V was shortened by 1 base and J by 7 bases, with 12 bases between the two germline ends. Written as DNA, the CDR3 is TGTGCCAGAAGCTTGACGCCAGGGGCCCAGCCCCAGCATTTT. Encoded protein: CARSLTPGAQPQHF.

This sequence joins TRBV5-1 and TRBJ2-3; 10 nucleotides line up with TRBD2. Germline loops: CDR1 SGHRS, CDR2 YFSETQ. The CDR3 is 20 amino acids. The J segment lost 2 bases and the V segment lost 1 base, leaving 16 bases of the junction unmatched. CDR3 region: CASSLTTGGAGGGTTDTQYF. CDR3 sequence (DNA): TGCGCCAGCAGCTTGACCACCGGAGGAGCGGGGGGGGGAACCACAGATACGCAGTATTTT.

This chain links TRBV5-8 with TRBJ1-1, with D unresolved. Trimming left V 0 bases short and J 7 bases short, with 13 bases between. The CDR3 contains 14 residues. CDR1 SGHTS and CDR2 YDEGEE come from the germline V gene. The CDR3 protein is CASSLGHPSGEAFF. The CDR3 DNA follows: TGTGCCAGCAGCTTGGGTCACCCTAGCGGTGAAGCTTTCTTT.

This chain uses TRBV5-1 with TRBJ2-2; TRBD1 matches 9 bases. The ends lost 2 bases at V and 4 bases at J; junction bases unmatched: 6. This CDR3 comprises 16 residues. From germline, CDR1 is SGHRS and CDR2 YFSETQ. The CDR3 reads CASSLQGARGTGELFF. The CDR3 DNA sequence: TGCGCCAGCAGCTTACAGGGGGCACGTGGCACCGGGGAGCTGTTTTTT.

CDR3: CASSQGAGYTF. CDR3 nucleotide sequence: TGTGCCAGCAGCCAAGGGGCCGGCTACACCTTC. V is TRBV4-2 and J is TRBJ1-2; D is uncertain. The CDR3 sequence is 11 residues long. CDR1 LGHNA and CDR2 YNFKEQ come from the germline V gene. V was cut by 1 base and J by 8 bases, with 5 bases left in between.

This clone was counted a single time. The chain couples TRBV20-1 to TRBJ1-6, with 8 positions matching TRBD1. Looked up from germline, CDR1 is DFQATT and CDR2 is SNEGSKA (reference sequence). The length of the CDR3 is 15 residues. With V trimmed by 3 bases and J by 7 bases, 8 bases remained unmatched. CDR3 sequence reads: CSASPNRGENSPLHF. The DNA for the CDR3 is TGCAGTGCTAGTCCCAACAGGGGGGAAAATTCACCCCTCCACTTT.